The TCR beta chain described here comes from a study of blood T cell repertoires in COVID-19. Background on the study: T cells, B-cell-depleted T cells, or PBMCs provided the cDNA or gDNA that served as material.

In the authors' methods: Nucleated cell number was recorded as an estimate derived from reference gene primer amplification. Measured with immunoSEQ multiplex PCR; TCRdb has only the in-frame clones, and not every one. V and J calls and clone size come straight from that table; D and trimming were deduced from the DNA. Of 80,000 or so clones listed, roughly four fifths were seen once; the top ten hold around 7.2%. The V end lost 4 bases, the J end lost 5 bases, and 8 bases lay between the germline ends. Germline CDR1 DFQATT, CDR2 SNEGSKA (reference sequence). The CDR3 loop spans 11 amino acids. The sequence came from a human donor in a cohort sampled during active COVID-19. This chain links TRBV20-1 with TRBJ1-1, with a weak D call TRBD1 (6 bases). The sequenced sample consisted of peripheral blood. The CDR3 sequence is CSANRETEAFF. The CDR3 nucleotides read TGCAGTGCTAACAGGGAAACTGAAGCTTTCTTT.